The 29 T cell receptor beta chains below were found in one sample sequenced in a study of T-cell memory formation after mild COVID-19. TCRdb processed the 5' RACE reads anew with MiXCR; each CDR3 protein has one entry. The data hold 450,000 or so distinct CDR3 sequences, with 20% observed a single time. The sample comprised PBMCs or a T cell subset sorted from them (not recorded which). The receptors originated from an adult woman who had mild COVID-19 (a few samples of this study predate the infection). Cell type and time point are not known.

Only a few counts were recorded for this clonotype. The V call is TRBV3-1, the J call TRBJ2-3; D not resolved. Trimming took 0 bases from V and 1 from J, leaving 11 bases between them. The V gene's germline CDR1 is LGHDT and CDR2 YNNKEL (reference sequence). CDR3 length: 16 amino acids. The CDR3 sequence is CASSQDAPGRTDTQYF. In DNA form, the CDR3 reads TGTGCCAGCAGCCAAGACGCCCCAGGCCGCACAGATACGCAGTATTTT.

The rearrangement links TRBV15 to TRBJ2-7, with D maybe TRBD1 (5 bases). V dropped 2 bases and J dropped 2 bases, with 16 bases sitting between them. There are 16 residues in the CDR3. Germline CDR1 LNHNV, CDR2 YYDKDF (reference sequence). The CDR3 coding sequence is TGTGCCACCAGCAGAAAGCAGGGTTCTGGGGCCTACGAGCAGTACTTC. This sequence encodes CATSRKQGSGAYEQYF.

The J gene is TRBJ1-2, the V gene TRBV20-1, with a weak D call TRBD1 (6 bases). Trimming shortened V by 4 bases and J by 4 bases, and 7 bases separated the two germline ends. Germline CDR1 DFQATT, CDR2 SNEGSKA (reference sequence). This CDR3 spans 11 amino acids. This chain's CDR3 is CSAKGVYGYTF. CDR3 DNA sequence: TGCAGTGCTAAGGGGGTCTATGGCTACACCTTC.

J is TRBJ2-7 and V is TRBV9, with 8 bases matching TRBD1. In germline, CDR1 is SGDLS, CDR2 YYNGEE. The CDR3 loop spans 14 amino acids. Trimming removed 0 bases from V and 3 bases from J; junction bases left unmatched: 2. The chain's CDR3 is CASSVDGTGYEQYF. The CDR3 coding sequence is TGTGCCAGCAGCGTAGACGGGACAGGCTACGAGCAGTACTTC.

The chain has TRBV5-1 and TRBJ2-7; 8 bases match TRBD1. J gave up 3 bases and V 0 bases, and 5 bases lay outside the gene matches. Germline V gives CDR1 SGHRS, CDR2 YFSETQ. The CDR3 loop spans 15 amino acids. Written as DNA, the CDR3 is TGCGCCAGCAGCTTGGCCTGGACAGGGAACTACGAGCAGTACTTC. Encoded protein: CASSLAWTGNYEQYF.

This clonotype was detected a few times. The chain recombines TRBV15 with TRBJ2-1; 11 nucleotides align to TRBD2. Germline lookup yields CDR1 LNHNV and CDR2 YYDKDF (reference sequence). CDR3 length: 17 residues. V lost 0 bases, J lost 6 bases, and 7 bases stayed unmatched. The CDR3 DNA sequence: TGTGCCACCAGCAGAGATTTACCGGGACTAGCGGTCAATGAGCAGTTCTTC. This translates into CATSRDLPGLAVNEQFF.

V gene TRBV20-1 combines with J gene TRBJ2-5; TRBD2 is a possible D gene (5 bases). This CDR3 has 16 amino acids. Germline lookup yields CDR1 DFQATT and CDR2 SNEGSKA (reference sequence). Trimming took 1 base from V and 4 from J, leaving 19 bases between them. DNA for the CDR3: TGCAGTGCTAGAGGGGCGTCGGGGTTGGAAAGAGAGACCCAGTACTTC. It specifies CSARGASGLERETQYF.

The chain has TRBV24-1 and TRBJ2-3; D remains ambiguous. Trimming took off 4 bases at V and 1 base at J, with 11 bases between the two ends. This CDR3 contains 15 residues. The germline V gene has CDR1 KGHDR and CDR2 SFDVKD. CDR3 nucleotide sequence: TGTGCCACCAGTGACCCGACTTCGCGCACAGATACGCAGTATTTT. The encoded protein is CATSDPTSRTDTQYF.

Here the CDR3 DNA reads TGTGCCAGCAGCTTAGCCCCGGGCGGTCTCCCCGAAGCTTTCTTT. It codes for CASSLAPGGLPEAFF. This chain joins TRBV7-9 and TRBJ1-1, with no clear D. The CDR3 runs 15 residues. Per germline, CDR1 SEHNR and CDR2 FQNEAQ (reference sequence). V lost 0 bases and J lost 8, with 16 bases in between.

J is TRBJ2-2 and V is TRBV5-1; no definite D call. Looked up from germline, CDR1 is SGHRS and CDR2 is YFSETQ. V was clipped by 4 bases and J by 6 bases, with 19 bases between them. The CDR3 spans 16 residues. CDR3 nucleotides: TGCGCCAGCAGCCCCCGGCTGGTCGTATCTCCCGGGGAGCTGTTTTTT. Protein sequence: CASSPRLVVSPGELFF. Supplemented by reference TRBV5-1 and TRBJ2-2, the full variable domain reads KAGVTQTPRYLIKTRGQQVTLSCSPISGHRSVSWYQQTPGQGLQFLFEYFSETQRNKGNFPGRFSGRQFSNSRSEMNVSTLELGDSALYLCASSPRLVVSPGELFFGEGSRLTVL.

This chain uses TRBV4-1 with TRBJ2-2, with a tentative D call TRBD1 (6 bases). This CDR3 is built from 19 residues. With 2 bases removed from V and 1 base from J, the gap between germline ends came to 20 bases. CDR1 is MGHRA, CDR2 YSYEKL, per germline. As DNA, the CDR3 is TGCGCCAGCAGCCAATTGACAGGATTAAGGCTCCAGAACACCGGGGAGCTGTTTTTT. This encodes CASSQLTGLRLQNTGELFF.

This sequence joins TRBV5-1 and TRBJ2-6; 8 bases are shared with TRBD1. CDR1 and CDR2 from the germline V gene are SGHRS and YFSETQ. V was pared by 0 bases and J by 3 bases, with 8 bases of the junction left unmatched. The CDR3 loop spans 18 amino acids. CDR3 DNA sequence: TGCGCCAGCAGCTTGGCAGGGGGCTCGTTCTTTGGGGCCAACGTCCTGACTTTC. Translating gives CASSLAGGSFFGANVLTF.

The V call is TRBV12-3 or TRBV12-4, the J call TRBJ2-7; 10 nucleotides agree with TRBD1. Trimming at V came to 6 bases and at J to 3 bases, leaving 5 bases not matched to a gene. The CDR3 covers 14 residues. The CDR3 protein is CASSPTGGIYEQYF. CDR3 DNA sequence: TGTGCCAGCAGCCCGACAGGGGGCATCTACGAGCAGTACTTC.

The chain couples TRBV7-2 to TRBJ1-1, with unresolved D. CDR1 SGHTA and CDR2 FQGNSA come from the germline V gene. The V end was cut by 7 bases, the J end by 3 bases, with 15 bases between. CDR3 length: 14 amino acids. The CDR3: CASIPTAGYTEAFF. DNA for the CDR3: TGTGCCAGCATCCCGACGGCTGGGTACACTGAAGCTTTCTTT.

The V call is TRBV6-5, the J call TRBJ2-7; 8 nucleotides align to TRBD2. Germline loops: CDR1 MNHEY, CDR2 SVGAGI. V trimming: 2 bases; J trimming: 2 bases; junction bases outside the gene matches: 5. The CDR3 runs to 15 residues. The chain's CDR3 is CASSYGAGGTYEQYF. The CDR3 region has the DNA TGTGCCAGCAGTTACGGGGCGGGAGGTACCTACGAGCAGTACTTC.

The rearrangement links TRBV10-3 to TRBJ1-2; D uncertain. Trimming removed 6 bases at V and 4 bases at J, with 12 bases between. The CDR3 extends over 13 amino acids. Germline CDR1 reads ENHRY; CDR2 reads SYGVKD. The DNA for the CDR3 is TGTGCCATCAGCGCGCAGGTTAGCTATGGCTACACCTTC. Its protein product is CAISAQVSYGYTF.

The CDR3 DNA reads TGTGCCAGCAGCCCGAGCCCTGGAGGCAATGAGCAGTTCTTC. Translated, it gives CASSPSPGGNEQFF. The chain links TRBV13 to TRBJ2-1, with D possibly being TRBD2 (5 bases). V was clipped by 5 bases and J by 6 bases, with 14 bases between them. Germline V CDR1 and CDR2: PRHDT, FYEKMQ (reference sequence). The CDR3 runs 14 residues. Supplemented by reference TRBV13 and TRBJ2-1, the full variable domain reads AAGVIQSPRHLIKEKRETATLKCYPIPRHDTVYWYQQGPGQDPQFLISFYEKMQSDKGSIPDRFSAQQFSDYHSELNMSSLELGDSALYFCASSPSPGGNEQFFGPGTRLTVL.

The chain employs TRBV28 and TRBJ2-1, with D tentatively TRBD2 (6 bases). Germline V gene lookup returns CDR1 MDHEN and CDR2 SYDVKM. There are 20 residues in the CDR3. Between the trimmed V and J ends, which lost 3 bases and 3 bases, there was a span of 27 bases. The CDR3 loop is CASSFLPEGRQPTGYNEQFF. The CDR3, as DNA: TGTGCCAGCAGTTTCCTCCCGGAGGGACGGCAACCCACCGGCTACAATGAGCAGTTCTTC.

The genes are TRBV20-1 and TRBJ1-2, with 9 bases aligning to TRBD1. There are 14 residues in the CDR3. Germline trimming cut 1 base from V and 5 bases from J; bases unmatched to any gene: 5. Germline CDR1 reads DFQATT; CDR2 reads SNEGSKA (reference sequence). The CDR3 region has the DNA TGCAGTGCTAGAGTTGGACAGGGGAAATATGGCTACACCTTC. As protein: CSARVGQGKYGYTF.

This clonotype showed up just a few times. The chain uses TRBV7-2 and TRBJ2-7; 11 bases match TRBD2. V shed 4 bases and J 1 base; nucleotides not matched to a gene: 6. In germline, CDR1 is SGHTA, CDR2 FQGNSA. This CDR3 is built from 16 residues. The CDR3 sequence: CASSSLLAGVSYEQYF. Written as DNA, the CDR3 is TGTGCCAGCAGCTCTCTACTAGCGGGAGTGTCCTACGAGCAGTACTTC.

This clonotype was counted between two and nine times. V gene TRBV7-7 combines with J gene TRBJ2-6; D is possibly TRBD2 (5 bases). The CDR3 contains 15 residues. The V end lost 6 bases, the J end lost 2 bases, and 11 bases lay between the germline ends. CDR1 SSHAT and CDR2 FNYEAQ come from the germline V gene (reference sequence). The CDR3 loop reads CASRPDGAGANVLTF. CDR3 coding DNA: TGTGCCAGCAGACCGGACGGGGCTGGGGCCAACGTCCTGACTTTC.

As for this clonotype: This may be a read error, as it is one base from a much larger clone. CDR3 nucleotide sequence: TGTGCCAGCAGCTTACAGAAGAACACTGAAGCTTTCTTT. It codes for CASSLQKNTEAFF. This chain uses TRBV7-8 with TRBJ1-1; D unclear. The V end lost 2 bases, the J end lost 1 base, and 5 bases lay between the germline ends. The CDR3 consists of 13 residues. The germline V gene encodes CDR1 SGHVS and CDR2 FQNEAQ.

This clonotype was seen a single time. V is TRBV27 and J is TRBJ1-1, with D uncertain. Germline lookup yields CDR1 MNHEY and CDR2 SMNVEV (reference sequence). CDR3 length: 14 residues. Trimming shortened V by 6 bases and J by 4 bases, and 15 bases separated the two germline ends. CDR3 coding DNA: TGTGCCAGCAGCCCAATAGGGAGTGGCACTGAAGCTTTCTTT. Protein sequence: CASSPIGSGTEAFF.

The chain has TRBV7-2 and TRBJ1-1; tentative D call: TRBD1 (5 bases). V was clipped by 5 bases and J by 1 base, with 11 bases between them. The CDR3 totals 14 residues. The germline V gene encodes CDR1 SGHTA and CDR2 FQGNSA. The CDR3 region is CASSPEGWNTEAFF. The CDR3 DNA reads TGTGCCAGCAGCCCGGAGGGGTGGAACACTGAAGCTTTCTTT.

In this sample, this clonotype turned up a few times. The genes are TRBV7-9 and TRBJ2-7; D might be TRBD1 or TRBD2, each matching 5 bases. V lost 4 bases to trimming and J lost 2 bases, with 15 bases between them. There are 15 residues in the CDR3. CDR1 is SEHNR, CDR2 FQNEAQ, per germline (reference sequence). The CDR3: CASSSGQGPTYEQYF. CDR3 coding DNA: TGTGCCAGCAGCTCGGGGCAGGGCCCCACCTACGAGCAGTACTTC.

The V gene is TRBV29-1, the J gene TRBJ2-3; 10 bases agree with TRBD1. The CDR3 consists of 17 residues. V shed 4 bases, J shed 5 bases, and the junction held 15 bases outside the gene matches. Germline loops: CDR1 SQVTM, CDR2 ANQGSEA. The DNA of the CDR3 is TGCAGCGTTGCTAAGGGGGCCGGGACAGGGGACCTAGATACGCAGTATTTT. Amino acids: CSVAKGAGTGDLDTQYF.

About this clonotype itself: Relative to the germline gene, one junction end is altered; a read error may explain this. This chain links TRBV18 with TRBJ2-1, with 7 bases that match TRBD2. The length of the CDR3 is 16 residues. Germline CDR1 and CDR2: KGHSH and LQKENI. The DNA for the CDR3 is TGTGCCAGCTCACTCCTAAGCGGGATGGGTGACAAGGAGCAGTTCTTC. This gives the protein CASSLLSGMGDKEQFF.

To note about this clonotype: Relative to the germline gene, one junction end is altered; a read error may explain this. This chain joins TRBV7-7 and TRBJ2-3; D unresolved. Per germline, CDR1 SSHAT and CDR2 FNYEAQ (reference sequence). The CDR3 is made up of 17 amino acids. The CDR3 is CASSLGACRLVTDTQYF. DNA of the CDR3: TGTGCTAGCAGCTTAGGCGCCTGTAGATTAGTCACAGATACGCAGTATTTT. The variable domain in full, completed from reference TRBV7-7 and TRBJ2-3, reads GAGVSQSPRYKVTKRGQDVTLRCDPISSHATLYWYQQALGQGPEFLTYFNYEAQPDKSGLPSDRFSAERPEGSISTLTIQRTEQRDSAMYRCASSLGACRLVTDTQYFGPGTRLTVL.

V is TRBV27 and J is TRBJ2-2, with 7 bases matching TRBD2. With V trimmed by 2 bases and J by 7 bases, 7 bases remained unmatched. The CDR3 totals 15 residues. Germline V gene data show CDR1 as MNHEY and CDR2 as SMNVEV (reference sequence). CDR3 loop: CASSLPQAGDGELFF. DNA for the CDR3: TGTGCCAGCAGTTTACCCCAGGCGGGGGACGGGGAGCTGTTTTTT.